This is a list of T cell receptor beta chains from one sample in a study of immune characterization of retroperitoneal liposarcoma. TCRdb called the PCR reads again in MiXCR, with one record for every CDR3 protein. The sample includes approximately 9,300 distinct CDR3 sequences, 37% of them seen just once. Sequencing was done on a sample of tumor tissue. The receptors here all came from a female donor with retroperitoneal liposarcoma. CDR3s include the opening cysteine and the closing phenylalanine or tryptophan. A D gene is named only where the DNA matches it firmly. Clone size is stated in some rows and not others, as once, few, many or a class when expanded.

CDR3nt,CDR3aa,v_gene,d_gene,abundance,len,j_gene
TGTGCCAGCAGTTCACACAATGAGCAGTTCTTC,CASSSHNEQFF,TRBV6-1,.,.,11,TRBJ2-1
TGTGCCAGCAGTGAACGGGGGCGGAATTCACCCCTCCACTTT,CASSERGRNSPLHF,TRBV6-1,.,.,14,TRBJ1-6
TGTGCCAGCAGCTTAATCGGCAGCGAGCGGGGAGGCATCACCGGGGAGCTGTTTTTT,CASSLIGSERGGITGELFF,TRBV7-3,TRBD2,few,19,TRBJ2-2
TGTGCCAGCAGTTTAGGCAGTCAAGAAGCTAATGAGCAGTTCTTC,CASSLGSQEANEQFF,TRBV12-3/TRBV12-4,.,medium-sized,15,TRBJ2-1
TGTGCCAGCAGTTTAGAGCCAGCTAGCTCCTACAATGAGCAGTACTTC,CASSLEPASSYNEQYF,TRBV27,.,few,16,TRBJ2-7
TGTGCCAGCAGTGCCTGGACAGGGGGTGCGGAGACCCAGTTCTTC,CASSAWTGGAETQFF,TRBV6-1,TRBD1,many,15,TRBJ2-1
TGTGCCAGCAGTTACGGAGACAGGGGGCAAACAGATACGCAGTATTTT,CASSYGDRGQTDTQYF,TRBV6-6,TRBD1,few,16,TRBJ2-3
TGCGCCAGCAGTGAGGGACTAGCGGGAGGAGTGAAGTATTTT,CASSEGLAGGVKYF,TRBV10-1,TRBD2,.,14,TRBJ2-3
TGTGCCACTTCCCCACTAGCGGGGGCCAATGAGCAGTTCTTC,CATSPLAGANEQFF,TRBV6-1,TRBD2,.,14,TRBJ2-1
TGTGCCAGCAGTTATCGCGGGGGGGCGTTAGATACGCAGTATTTT,CASSYRGGALDTQYF,TRBV6-1,TRBD2,many,15,TRBJ2-3
TGTGCCAGCAGATCACTCCATCGGGTCGCAAGCTCTGGAAACACCATATATTTT,CASRSLHRVASSGNTIYF,TRBV6-1,.,.,18,TRBJ1-3
TGTGCCAGCAGCTGGGGGACTAGCGGGAGTGAGCAGTACTTC,CASSWGTSGSEQYF,TRBV7-2,TRBD2,.,14,TRBJ2-7
TGTGCCAGCAGAGGGCCGGGGCGGGGGGCCAACGTCCTGACTTTC,CASRGPGRGANVLTF,TRBV6-6,.,.,15,TRBJ2-6
TGTGCCAGCAGTTTACGGGGGGGGACATTGACAGATACGCAGTATTTT,CASSLRGGTLTDTQYF,TRBV12-3/TRBV12-4,TRBD2,few,16,TRBJ2-3
TGTGCCAGCAGTGAGGTGGGGGGGCTCTACAATGAGCAGTTCTTC,CASSEVGGLYNEQFF,TRBV6-1,.,once,15,TRBJ2-1
TGTGCCAGCAGTGACGCGACTAGCGGGGCCACAGATACGCAGTATTTT,CASSDATSGATDTQYF,TRBV6-1,TRBD2,.,16,TRBJ2-3
TGTGCCAGCAGTGTAATAGGTCTACCATTGGGGGCCTCCTACAATGAGCAGTTCTTC,CASSVIGLPLGASYNEQFF,TRBV27,.,few,19,TRBJ2-1
TGTGCCAGCAGTTTATCCGCAGGGGGCACAGATACGCAGTATTTT,CASSLSAGGTDTQYF,TRBV12-3/TRBV12-4,.,.,15,TRBJ2-3
TGTGCCAGCAGGCCAGACAGAGAAGAGACCCAGTTCTTC,CASRPDREETQFF,TRBV7-6,.,.,13,TRBJ2-1
TGTGCCAGCAGTTTAAATCCTTTTAACTATGGCTACACCTTC,CASSLNPFNYGYTF,TRBV27,.,.,14,TRBJ1-2
TGTGCCAGCAGTTACTCGCTGACAGGGGCAAATGAGCAGTTCTTC,CASSYSLTGANEQFF,TRBV6-6,TRBD1,once,15,TRBJ2-1
TGTGCCAGCAGGAGAGGGGGGGGAGAGACCCAGTACTTC,CASRRGGGETQYF,TRBV6-1,.,.,13,TRBJ2-5
TGTGCCAGCAGTGAAAACCTGGGCACTGAAGCTTTCTTT,CASSENLGTEAFF,TRBV6-1,.,medium-sized,13,TRBJ1-1